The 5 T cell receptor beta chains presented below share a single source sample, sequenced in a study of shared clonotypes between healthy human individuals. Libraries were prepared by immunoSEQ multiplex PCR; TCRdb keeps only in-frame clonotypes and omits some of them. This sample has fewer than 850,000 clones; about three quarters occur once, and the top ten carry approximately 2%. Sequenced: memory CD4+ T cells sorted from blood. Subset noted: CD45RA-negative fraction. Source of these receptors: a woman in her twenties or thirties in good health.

As DNA, the CDR3 is TGCAGCGTAGGACTAGCCGGGGGGGGAGAGACCCAGTACTTC. As protein: CSVGLAGGGETQYF. This chain links TRBV29-1 with TRBJ2-5; TRBD2 matches 8 bases. J was trimmed by 4 bases and V by 6 bases; bases with no gene match: 10. The CDR3 runs to 14 residues. Germline V CDR1 and CDR2: SQVTM, ANQGSEA. Variable domain in full (rest from reference TRBV29-1 and TRBJ2-5): SAVISQKPSRDICQRGTSLTIQCQVDSQVTMMFWYRQQPGQSLTLIATANQGSEATYESGFVIDKFPISRPNLTFSTLTVSNMSPEDSSIYLCSVGLAGGGETQYFGPGTRLLVL.

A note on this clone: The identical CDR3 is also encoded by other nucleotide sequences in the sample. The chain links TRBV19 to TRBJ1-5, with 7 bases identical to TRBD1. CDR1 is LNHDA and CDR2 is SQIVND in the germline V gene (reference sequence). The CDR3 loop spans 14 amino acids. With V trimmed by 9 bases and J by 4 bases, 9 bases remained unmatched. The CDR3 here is CASGGQGGNQPQHF. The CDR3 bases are TGTGCCAGCGGTGGTCAGGGGGGTAATCAGCCCCAGCATTTT.

CDR3 DNA: TGTGCCACCAGCAGGGGGGACTCTGGAAACACCATATATTTT. It codes for CATSRGDSGNTIYF. The chain links TRBV15 to TRBJ1-3; weak D call: TRBD1 (5 bases). The CDR3 totals 14 residues. V lost 3 bases, J lost 0 bases, and 6 bases lay in between. Looked up from germline, CDR1 is LNHNV and CDR2 is YYDKDF (reference sequence).

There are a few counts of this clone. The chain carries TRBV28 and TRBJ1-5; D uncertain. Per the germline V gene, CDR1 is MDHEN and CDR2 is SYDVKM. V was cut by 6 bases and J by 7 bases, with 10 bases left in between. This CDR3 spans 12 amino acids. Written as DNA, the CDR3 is TGTGCCAGCAGAAACCAGGTGCAGCCCCAGCATTTT. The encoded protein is CASRNQVQPQHF.

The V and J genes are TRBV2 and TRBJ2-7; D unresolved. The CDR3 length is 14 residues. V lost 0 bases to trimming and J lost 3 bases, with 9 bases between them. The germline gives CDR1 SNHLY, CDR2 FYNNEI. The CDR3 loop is CASSEASQFYEQYF. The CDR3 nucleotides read TGTGCCAGCAGTGAAGCGTCGCAGTTCTACGAGCAGTACTTC. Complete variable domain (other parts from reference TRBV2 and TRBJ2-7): EPEVTQTPSHQVTQMGQEVILRCVPISNHLYFYWYRQILGQKVEFLVSFYNNEISEKSEIFDDQFSVERPDGSNFTLKIRSTKLEDSAMYFCASSEASQFYEQYFGPGTRLTVT.